The 13 T cell receptor beta chains listed next were all sequenced from one sample in a study of beta chain features in type 1 diabetes. Study findings and constraints: Significant though moderate, a shortening of TCRB CDR3s appeared in all four CD4+ subsets of Type 1 diabetes patients.

The entirety of the isolated RNA underwent reverse transcription, so expressed TCRB transcripts were sequenced. The protocol was immunoSEQ multiplex PCR, while the TCRdb copy is restricted to in-frame clones and leaves out a portion. Counted here are about 710,000 clones, 11% to 15% occurring once; the ten biggest clones make up roughly 0.04%. Their specific antigens are unknown. Sequences were obtained from naive CD4+ T cells from blood. The receptors derive from a man aged 18 to 30 with type 1 diabetes.

V usage is TRBV20-1 and J usage is TRBJ2-3, with D tentatively TRBD2 (6 bases). V was pared by 4 bases and J by 8 bases, with 10 bases between. Germline V gene sequence: CDR1 DFQATT, CDR2 SNEGSKA (reference sequence). This CDR3 is built from 11 residues. CDR3 sequence reads: CSATPGSTQYF. The CDR3, as DNA: TGCAGTGCTACCCCCGGGAGTACGCAGTATTTT.

This clone was recorded a few times. This rearrangement joins TRBV30 to TRBJ2-5; 10 nucleotides line up with TRBD2. J gave up 5 bases and V 0 bases, and 9 bases lay outside the gene matches. The V gene's germline CDR1 is GTSNPN and CDR2 SVGIG (reference sequence). The CDR3 consists of 16 residues. Here the CDR3 DNA reads TGTGCCTGGAGTGTAGGAAGCGGGAGGGCGCGGGAGACCCAGTACTTC. Translated, it gives CAWSVGSGRARETQYF.

This clone was seen only a few times. The chain has TRBV25-1 and TRBJ1-3; D might be TRBD1 (5 bases). Trimming shortened V by 7 bases and J by 0 bases, and 13 bases separated the two germline ends. Germline values: CDR1 MGHDK, CDR2 SYGVNS. There are 15 residues in the CDR3. The CDR3 bases are TGTGCCAGCAAGGAGCCTGGGGCCTCTGGAAACACCATATATTTT. This encodes CASKEPGASGNTIYF.

There are a few counts of this clone. V is TRBV7-2 and J is TRBJ1-4; no clear D gene. This CDR3 is 16 amino acids long. V was cut by 3 bases and J by 0 bases, with 11 bases left in between. CDR1 and CDR2 (germline): SGHTA, FQGNSA. The CDR3 is CASSFEGFSTNEKLFF. The CDR3 nucleotides read TGTGCCAGCAGCTTTGAGGGTTTCTCAACTAATGAAAAACTGTTTTTT.

This chain uses TRBV2 with TRBJ1-2; TRBD1 might be the D (5 bases). The germline V gene encodes CDR1 SNHLY and CDR2 FYNNEI. The CDR3 totals 14 residues. Trimming took off 8 bases at V and 8 bases at J, with 21 bases between the two ends. CDR3 sequence reads: CASPKGVLRGGYTF. The CDR3 bases are TGTGCCAGCCCCAAAGGGGTTTTAAGGGGAGGCTACACCTTC.

This clone was counted only a few times. The J gene is TRBJ2-2, the V gene TRBV6-5, with D perhaps matching TRBD2 (6 bases). Looked up from germline, CDR1 is MNHEY and CDR2 is SVGAGI. This CDR3 spans 15 amino acids. Trimming cost V 6 bases and J 6 bases, with 17 bases left between them. CDR3 DNA: TGTGCCAGCAGCGGGGCGGGGAACACCCCCGGGGAGCTGTTTTTT. Its protein product is CASSGAGNTPGELFF.

The chain links TRBV6-6 to TRBJ2-3, with 8 positions matching TRBD1. The CDR3 has 16 amino acids. Germline V gene lookup returns CDR1 MNHNY and CDR2 SVGAGI (reference sequence). V dropped 2 bases and J dropped 2; count of bases not matched to a gene: 6. CDR3 DNA: TGTGCCAGCAGTTACCCTCCGGGACAGGACACAGATACGCAGTATTTT. This encodes CASSYPPGQDTDTQYF.

The rearrangement joins TRBV5-4 to TRBJ1-2; D uncertain. The CDR3 is 12 residues long. The V end lost 4 bases, the J end lost 6 bases, and 10 bases lay between the germline ends. CDR1 and CDR2 from the germline V gene are SGHNT and YYREEE (reference sequence). In DNA form, the CDR3 reads TGTGCCAGCAGCGTCGGACCCGATGGCTACACCTTC. Protein product: CASSVGPDGYTF.

There are a few counts of this clone. This sequence joins TRBV7-2 and TRBJ2-1, with D possibly matching TRBD2 (6 bases). V lost 3 bases, J lost 0 bases, and 15 bases lay in between. CDR3 size: 17 residues. Germline CDR1 is SGHTA and CDR2 is FQGNSA. The CDR3 DNA is TGTGCCAGCAGCTTCCGGACTATCCTGAGCTCCTACAATGAGCAGTTCTTC. Amino acid sequence: CASSFRTILSSYNEQFF.

This clone was detected a few times. This chain joins TRBV30 and TRBJ2-1, with 11 bases aligning to TRBD2. Germline V CDR1 and CDR2: GTSNPN, SVGIG (reference sequence). The CDR3 contains 17 residues. With V trimmed by 1 base and J by 3 bases, 8 bases remained unmatched. The CDR3 loop reads CAWSDPTSGTLYNEQFF. The CDR3 bases are TGTGCCTGGAGTGACCCGACTAGCGGGACACTCTACAATGAGCAGTTCTTC.

This clone showed up just a few times. The chain joins TRBV6-5 to TRBJ2-3; 12 nucleotides match TRBD1. This CDR3 has 15 amino acids. Germline CDR1 and CDR2: MNHEY and SVGAGI. Trimming at V came to 7 bases and at J to 4 bases, leaving 6 bases not matched to a gene. CDR3 DNA: TGTGCCAGCATCCCAGGGACAGGGGGCGCAGATACGCAGTATTTT. Translation: CASIPGTGGADTQYF.

The chain uses TRBV27 and TRBJ2-7; 8 bases match TRBD2. This CDR3 region has 17 residues. The trim removed 4 bases at V and 0 bases at J, leaving 11 bases unmatched. CDR1 MNHEY and CDR2 SMNVEV come from the germline V gene (reference sequence). The CDR3 sequence: CASSSGGGRPNSYEQYF. CDR3 coding DNA: TGTGCCAGCAGTTCGGGGGGCGGGAGGCCGAACTCCTACGAGCAGTACTTC.

The chain carries TRBV19 and TRBJ2-1; 9 bases match TRBD1. V shed 7 bases and J 8 bases; nucleotides not matched to a gene: 9. Germline V lookup: CDR1 LNHDA, CDR2 SQIVND (reference sequence). The CDR3 sequence is 14 residues long. The CDR3 region is CASTRGQGRDEQFF. The CDR3, as DNA: TGTGCCAGTACTCGGGGACAGGGCCGGGATGAGCAGTTCTTC.